The 13 T cell receptor beta chains below come from one sample, sequenced in a study of Graves' ophthalmopathy and Graves' hyperthyroidism. The sequenced template was RNA, covering the TCR beta CDR3 region. RT-PCR in the first round used HTBI primers; a second-round multiplex PCR followed. TCRdb re-derived calls from the multiplex PCR reads in MiXCR, one entry per CDR3 protein. The data contain some 390,000 distinct CDR3 sequences, approximately 20% of them singletons. Sequencing was carried out using peripheral blood. The receptors come from a woman aged 18-29 years with Graves' ophthalmopathy.

This clonotype was found many times. This sequence joins TRBV30 and TRBJ2-7; D unclear. From germline, CDR1 is GTSNPN and CDR2 SVGIG (reference sequence). The CDR3 loop spans 11 amino acids. V was trimmed by 4 bases and J by 0 bases, leaving 4 bases between them. CDR3 protein: CAWTSSYEQYF. CDR3 DNA sequence: TGTGCCTGGACCAGCTCCTACGAGCAGTACTTC.

This clonotype was seen repeatedly, ten times or more. J is TRBJ1-6 and V is TRBV20-1; D ambiguous. This CDR3 is 11 amino acids long. Trimming shortened V by 6 bases and J by 6 bases, and 6 bases separated the two germline ends. Germline V gene data show CDR1 as DFQATT and CDR2 as SNEGSKA (reference sequence). CDR3 nucleotides: TGCAGTGCAACTAGTAATTCACCCCTCCACTTT. It specifies CSATSNSPLHF.

This clonotype showed up many times. The chain employs TRBV18 and TRBJ1-6, with 10 bases matching TRBD1. With V trimmed by 3 bases and J by 11 bases, 10 bases remained unmatched. Germline values: CDR1 KGHSH, CDR2 LQKENI. This CDR3 is built from 16 residues. CDR3 loop: CASSPFSDRGLTPLHF. In DNA form, the CDR3 reads TGTGCCAGCTCACCCTTCTCGGACAGGGGGTTAACACCCCTCCACTTT.

The chain recombines TRBV28 with TRBJ1-1; TRBD1 matches 8 bases. Germline assignment: CDR1 MDHEN and CDR2 SYDVKM. V shed 5 bases, J shed 7 bases, and the junction held 15 bases outside the gene matches. This CDR3 has 16 amino acids. The CDR3: CASSKPQGGGFGEAFF. CDR3 nucleotides: TGTGCCAGCAGTAAACCACAGGGGGGAGGGTTCGGTGAAGCTTTCTTT.

This rearrangement joins TRBV6-1 to TRBJ1-5; 12 nucleotides agree with TRBD1. CDR1 and CDR2 (germline): MNHNS, SASEGT. CDR3 length: 17 residues. J was trimmed by 6 bases and V by 2 bases; bases with no gene match: 8. CDR3 sequence: CASSEPGTGGAGQPQHF. Here the CDR3 DNA reads TGTGCCAGCAGTGAACCGGGGACAGGGGGCGCGGGTCAGCCCCAGCATTTT.

The table lists this clonotype with many counts. V usage is TRBV12-3 or TRBV12-4 and J usage is TRBJ2-5; D uncertain. V lost 5 bases and J 5 bases, leaving 12 bases between the germline ends. There are 13 residues in the CDR3. The CDR3 is CASSGYRSETQYF. In nucleotides, the CDR3 is TGTGCCAGCAGTGGCTACAGAAGCGAGACCCAGTACTTC.

This clonotype turned up a few times. The rearrangement links TRBV11-1 to TRBJ2-2; tentatively, D is TRBD2 (6 bases). Per the germline V gene, CDR1 is SGHAT and CDR2 is FQDESV (reference sequence). There are 16 residues in the CDR3. The V gene lost 7 bases and the J gene lost 3 bases, with 18 bases spanning the gap. CDR3 bases: TGTGCCAGCACCCCGGGGAGGACATTGGACACCGGGGAGCTGTTTTTT. Its protein product is CASTPGRTLDTGELFF.

This clonotype was seen many times. This chain connects TRBV7-8 to TRBJ2-4, with 8 nucleotides matching TRBD1. Unmatched junction bases numbered 6, after V lost 4 bases and J lost 7 bases. From germline, CDR1 is SGHVS and CDR2 FQNEAQ. CDR3 length equals 14 residues. Here the CDR3 DNA reads TGTGCCAGCAGCTACGCGGGACAGGCGAACATTCAGTACTTC. The encoded protein is CASSYAGQANIQYF.

The chain combines TRBV6-1 with TRBJ1-1; no reliable D call. This CDR3 region has 14 residues. Germline-derived CDR1 and CDR2 are MNHNS and SASEGT. Trimming left V 3 bases short and J 3 bases short, with 11 bases between. The CDR3 spells CASSERLTYTEAFF. DNA for the CDR3: TGTGCCAGCAGTGAGCGACTGACGTACACTGAAGCTTTCTTT.

This clonotype was found many times. This CDR3 reads CASSQSDGSNQPQHF. CDR3 bases: TGTGCCAGCTCACAATCGGACGGTAGCAATCAGCCCCAGCATTTT. The chain carries TRBV18 and TRBJ1-5; D unclear. The CDR3 is made up of 15 amino acids. V lost 4 bases, J lost 0 bases, and 10 bases lay in between. Germline lookup yields CDR1 KGHSH and CDR2 LQKENI.

Ten or more counts support this clonotype. The chain couples TRBV5-1 to TRBJ2-7; 9 bases fit TRBD1. This CDR3 has 12 residues. The V segment lost 3 bases and the J segment 5 bases; nucleotides outside the gene matches: 0. Germline CDR1 and CDR2: SGHRS and YFSETQ. The CDR3 loop is CASSWDRDEQYF. CDR3 DNA: TGCGCCAGCAGCTGGGACAGGGACGAGCAGTACTTC.

This clonotype was counted only a few times. The chain couples TRBV6-1 to TRBJ2-5; D gene uncertain. The CDR3 extends over 12 amino acids. Germline CDR1 and CDR2: MNHNS and SASEGT. Trimming cost V 10 bases and J 0 bases, with 9 bases left between them. CDR3 nucleotide sequence: TGTGCCACGTCCGGGTACCAAGAGACCCAGTACTTC. Translating it yields CATSGYQETQYF.

This clonotype was seen many times. The genes are TRBV12-3 or TRBV12-4 and TRBJ1-1; D gene uncertain. This CDR3 has 12 amino acids. V lost 3 bases, J lost 4 bases, and 6 bases lay in between. The CDR3 DNA reads TGTGCCAGCAGTTTGAAGGGCACTGAAGCTTTCTTT. Its translation: CASSLKGTEAFF.